This record looks at one T cell receptor beta chain sequence and its context. What it binds is unknown. These data are taken from a study of cytomegalovirus exposure and HLA in healthy donors. Study observations and caveats: Investigators reported over 150 TCR beta chains as tied to cytomegalovirus. Under in vitro conditions, three CMV-associated chains were confirmed as specific for CMV antigens. Diagnosis of cytomegalovirus status made by the classifier reportedly showed high specificity and sensitivity.

Assay used: immunoSEQ multiplex PCR; TCRdb lists only in-frame clones, some missing. The sample has around 140,000 clones; about 94% are singletons. The donors were members of the roughly 130-subject validation cohort (separate from the approximately 670-subject first cohort). The CDR3 consists of 15 residues. Germline loops: CDR1 SGHDT, CDR2 YYEEEE. The V end was cut by 0 bases, the J end by 2 bases, with 9 bases between. The chain joins TRBV5-6 to TRBJ1-5; D is unclear. Material for sequencing was PBMCs. The receptor's source is a man between 18 and 35 years old in good health and CMV-seropositive. The DNA for the CDR3 is TGTGCCAGCAGCTTGGGAGGGTTTGGCAATCAGCCCCAGCATTTT. Its protein product is CASSLGGFGNQPQHF.